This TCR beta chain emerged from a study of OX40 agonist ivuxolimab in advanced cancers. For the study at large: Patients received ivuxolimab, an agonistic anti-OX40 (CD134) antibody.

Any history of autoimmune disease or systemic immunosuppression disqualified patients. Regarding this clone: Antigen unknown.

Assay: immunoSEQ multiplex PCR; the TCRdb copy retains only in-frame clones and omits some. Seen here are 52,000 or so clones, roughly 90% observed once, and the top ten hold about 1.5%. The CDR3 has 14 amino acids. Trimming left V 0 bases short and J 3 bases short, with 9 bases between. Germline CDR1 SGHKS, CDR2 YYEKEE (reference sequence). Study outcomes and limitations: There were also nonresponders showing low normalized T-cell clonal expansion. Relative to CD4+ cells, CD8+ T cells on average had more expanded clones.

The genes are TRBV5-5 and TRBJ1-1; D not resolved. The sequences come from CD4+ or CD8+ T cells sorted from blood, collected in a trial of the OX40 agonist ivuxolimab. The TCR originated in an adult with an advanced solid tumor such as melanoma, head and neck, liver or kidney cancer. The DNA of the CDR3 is TGTGCCAGCAGCTTGGTCCCCGGGGACACTGAAGCTTTCTTT. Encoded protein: CASSLVPGDTEAFF. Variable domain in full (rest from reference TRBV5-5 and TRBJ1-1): DAGVTQSPTHLIKTRGQQVTLRCSPISGHKSVSWYQQVLGQGPQFIFQYYEKEERGRGNFPDRFSARQFPNYSSELNVNALLLGDSALYLCASSLVPGDTEAFFGQGTRLTVV.